Below, 31 T cell receptor beta chains from the same sample are listed, as sequenced in a study of cytotoxic CD8 clonotypes in ibrutinib-treated CLL. Method: immunoSEQ multiplex PCR; TCRdb's copy keeps in-frame clones and lacks some. The repertoire holds approximately 100,000 clones, with roughly 60% as singletons. This specimen consisted of PBMCs, obtained after 24 months of ibrutinib treatment. The source of these receptors is a human donor with chronic lymphocytic leukemia.

The gene calls are TRBV7-2 and TRBJ2-3; D not resolved. The CDR3 runs to 13 residues. V was cut by 5 bases and J by 5 bases, with 11 bases left in between. Germline CDR1 is SGHTA and CDR2 is FQGNSA. The chain's CDR3 is CASSPSTGDTQYF. As DNA, the CDR3 is TGTGCCAGCAGCCCCTCGACTGGAGATACGCAGTATTTT.

This clone was counted a single time. This chain uses TRBV18 with TRBJ2-1; TRBD2 matches 10 bases. V gave up 3 bases and J gave up 9 bases; unmatched junction bases: 8. The CDR3 has 15 residues. Per germline, CDR1 KGHSH and CDR2 LQKENI. The CDR3 region is CASSPGLAELAEQFF. DNA of the CDR3: TGTGCCAGCTCACCCGGACTAGCGGAGTTGGCTGAGCAGTTCTTC.

This clone was detected only a few times. The chain uses TRBV27 and TRBJ2-1; TRBD1 agrees at 9 bases. The V segment lost 5 bases and the J segment 10 bases; nucleotides outside the gene matches: 6. The CDR3 length is 13 residues. Germline V lookup: CDR1 MNHEY, CDR2 SMNVEV (reference sequence). CDR3 sequence (DNA): TGTGCCAGCAGTGGACAGGGGTTTGAAGAGCAGTTCTTC. It is translated as CASSGQGFEEQFF.

V usage is TRBV30 and J usage is TRBJ1-1; 7 nucleotides line up with TRBD1. Trimming cost V 6 bases and J 0 bases; bases outside gene matches: 10. CDR1 is GTSNPN, CDR2 SVGIG, per germline (reference sequence). This CDR3 has 15 amino acids. The CDR3, as DNA: TGTGCCTGTCGGGACAGATCACACATGAACACTGAAGCTTTCTTT. Amino acids: CACRDRSHMNTEAFF.

For this clone: Other nucleotide sequences from this sample produce the same CDR3. DNA of the CDR3: TGCGCCAGCAGCTTGAGAGGGGACACCGGGGAGCTGTTTTTT. As protein: CASSLRGDTGELFF. The chain couples TRBV5-1 to TRBJ2-2, with D possibly being TRBD1 or TRBD2 (5 bases each). V was cut by 1 base and J by 3 bases, with 7 bases left in between. Looked up from germline, CDR1 is SGHRS and CDR2 is YFSETQ. This CDR3 is 14 amino acids long.

The chain combines TRBV9 with TRBJ1-6, with D possibly TRBD1 on 5 matching bases. Trimming took off 2 bases at V and 14 bases at J, with 14 bases between the two ends. The CDR3 covers 13 residues. Per the germline V gene, CDR1 is SGDLS and CDR2 is YYNGEE. This chain's CDR3 is CASSVRLQGALHF. The CDR3 DNA reads TGTGCCAGCAGCGTCCGTCTCCAAGGGGCCCTCCACTTT.

The chain uses TRBV11-1 and TRBJ2-3; D uncertain. Germline V gene sequence: CDR1 SGHAT, CDR2 FQDESV (reference sequence). This CDR3 comprises 12 residues. Trimming left V 5 bases short and J 3 bases short, with 6 bases between. DNA of the CDR3: TGTGCCAGCAGCCGTGAAACAGATACGCAGTATTTT. Its protein product is CASSRETDTQYF.

This clone was seen at least ten times. The chain recombines TRBV29-1 with TRBJ1-5, with a weak D call TRBD1 (6 bases). The CDR3 is made up of 13 amino acids. V was cut by 4 bases and J by 3 bases, with 10 bases left in between. CDR1 is SQVTM, CDR2 ANQGSEA, per germline. This CDR3 reads CSVAAGVNQPQHF. CDR3 coding DNA: TGCAGCGTTGCAGCAGGGGTCAATCAGCCCCAGCATTTT.

The chain couples TRBV5-1 to TRBJ2-7, with 7 bases matching TRBD1. The germline gives CDR1 SGHRS, CDR2 YFSETQ. The CDR3 is 14 residues long. Losses at the gene ends were 4 bases for V and 2 bases for J; bases not matched to a gene: 6. CDR3 coding DNA: TGCGCCAGCAGCCCAGGCGACAGGGCCTACGAGCAGTACTTC. Amino acid sequence: CASSPGDRAYEQYF. The full variable domain, completed using reference TRBV5-1 and TRBJ2-7, is KAGVTQTPRYLIKTRGQQVTLSCSPISGHRSVSWYQQTPGQGLQFLFEYFSETQRNKGNFPGRFSGRQFSNSRSEMNVSTLELGDSALYLCASSPGDRAYEQYFGPGTRLTVT.

The genes are TRBV5-6 and TRBJ2-3; the D gene is possibly TRBD1 (5 bases). Per the germline V gene, CDR1 is SGHDT and CDR2 is YYEEEE. The V gene lost 1 base and the J gene lost 2 bases, with 11 bases spanning the gap. The CDR3 loop spans 15 amino acids. CDR3 sequence reads: CASSLLGPFTDTQYF. For the CDR3, the DNA is TGTGCCAGCAGCTTGCTGGGGCCGTTCACAGATACGCAGTATTTT.

V gene TRBV12-5 combines with J gene TRBJ1-1; tentative D call: TRBD1 (6 bases). This CDR3 region has 19 residues. From germline, CDR1 is LGHNT and CDR2 FRNRAP. Trimming pared 0 bases from V and 3 bases from J, leaving 23 bases between. DNA for the CDR3: TGTGCTAGTGGTTTGGTACGGGAACAGGGCAAAGTAAGGGACACTGAAGCTTTCTTT. This gives the protein CASGLVREQGKVRDTEAFF.

As to this clone: Different DNA sequences within this sample yield the same CDR3. The chain joins TRBV5-1 to TRBJ2-1, with 7 positions matching TRBD2. The germline V gene has CDR1 SGHRS and CDR2 YFSETQ. Unmatched junction bases numbered 4, after V lost 0 bases and J lost 7 bases. The CDR3 has 14 residues. The CDR3 reads CASSLEGGRNEQFF. CDR3 DNA sequence: TGCGCCAGCAGCTTGGAGGGAGGGCGGAATGAGCAGTTCTTC. The full variable domain, completed using reference TRBV5-1 and TRBJ2-1, is KAGVTQTPRYLIKTRGQQVTLSCSPISGHRSVSWYQQTPGQGLQFLFEYFSETQRNKGNFPGRFSGRQFSNSRSEMNVSTLELGDSALYLCASSLEGGRNEQFFGPGTRLTVL.

The chain is built from TRBV5-1 and TRBJ2-7; no firm D call. This CDR3 is built from 13 residues. Trimming shortened V by 3 bases and J by 2 bases, and 9 bases separated the two germline ends. Germline-derived CDR1 and CDR2 are SGHRS and YFSETQ. The CDR3 nucleotides read TGCGCCAGCAGCTCCGGGCCTACCTACGAGCAGTACTTC. Protein: CASSSGPTYEQYF.

The rearrangement joins TRBV28 to TRBJ2-7; the D call may be TRBD1 or TRBD2 (5 bases each). The germline V and J ends were trimmed by 1 base and 5 bases, with 21 bases remaining between them. CDR1 and CDR2 from the germline V gene are MDHEN and SYDVKM. There are 17 residues in the CDR3. Here the CDR3 reads CASSLSRGAGPNDEQYF. DNA of the CDR3: TGTGCCAGCAGTTTATCACGAGGGGCCGGGCCCAACGACGAGCAGTACTTC. Combining the CDR3 with reference TRBV28 and TRBJ2-7 gives the whole variable domain DVKVTQSSRYLVKRTGEKVFLECVQDMDHENMFWYRQDPGLGLRLIYFSYDVKMKEKGDIPEGYSVSREKKERFSLILESASTNQTSMYLCASSLSRGAGPNDEQYFGPGTRLTVT.

This chain connects TRBV7-2 to TRBJ2-1; D is possibly TRBD2 (6 bases). CDR1 and CDR2 from the germline V gene are SGHTA and FQGNSA. This CDR3 is built from 15 residues. Trimming removed 5 bases at V and 6 bases at J, with 17 bases between. The chain's CDR3 is CASSQGLLGGNEQFF. Here the CDR3 DNA reads TGTGCCAGCAGCCAGGGACTTCTGGGTGGCAATGAGCAGTTCTTC.

The rearrangement joins TRBV10-2 to TRBJ2-7, with 11 bases that match TRBD1. Germline-derived CDR1 and CDR2 are WSHSY and SAAADI. Trimming took 3 bases from V and 3 from J; bases not matched to a gene: 7. The CDR3 extends over 16 amino acids. The CDR3 loop reads CASSDLGQGVRYEQYF. Written as DNA, the CDR3 is TGCGCCAGCAGTGACCTGGGACAGGGGGTCCGCTACGAGCAGTACTTC.

The V and J genes are TRBV28 and TRBJ1-2; 9 nucleotides line up with TRBD1. V dropped 8 bases and J dropped 7; count of bases not matched to a gene: 8. Per germline, CDR1 MDHEN and CDR2 SYDVKM. The CDR3 has 13 residues. In DNA, the CDR3 is TGTGCCAGCCGCCGGGACAGGGTGAGTGGCTACACCTTC. Translation: CASRRDRVSGYTF.

On this clone itself: A read error may produce the germline difference seen at one junction end. V is TRBV6-4 and J is TRBJ2-3; TRBD2 matches 9 bases. CDR1 is MRHNA, CDR2 SNTAGT, per germline. This CDR3 spans 15 amino acids. CDR3 sequence (DNA): TGTGCCAGCAGTGACTCTAGCGGGGGCACGGATACGCAGTATTTT. Translating it yields CASSDSSGGTDTQYF.

The chain has TRBV11-2 and TRBJ2-7, with TRBD2 matching 7 bases. Trimming cost V 4 bases and J 5 bases; bases outside gene matches: 2. The CDR3 totals 12 residues. Per the germline V gene, CDR1 is SGHAT and CDR2 is FQNNGV. CDR3 sequence: CASSWGGDEQYF. The CDR3 DNA is TGTGCCAGCAGCTGGGGAGGGGACGAGCAGTACTTC.

V is TRBV19 and J is TRBJ2-2, with a possible D match to TRBD1 (6 bases). Deletions cut 2 bases from V and 6 bases from J, with 19 bases between. CDR3 size: 17 residues. Germline V gene lookup returns CDR1 LNHDA and CDR2 SQIVND (reference sequence). CDR3 amino acids: CASSIKKGTGQAGELFF. CDR3 DNA: TGTGCCAGTAGTATAAAAAAGGGTACAGGGCAGGCCGGGGAGCTGTTTTTT. Looking up the rest from reference TRBV19 and TRBJ2-2 gives the full variable domain: DGGITQSPKYLFRKEGQNVTLSCEQNLNHDAMYWYRQDPGQGLRLIYYSQIVNDFQKGDIAEGYSVSREKKESFPLTVTSAQKNPTAFYLCASSIKKGTGQAGELFFGEGSRLTVL.

The rearrangement uses TRBV18 and TRBJ1-5, with D perhaps TRBD1 (6 bases). The CDR3 covers 17 residues. Looked up from germline, CDR1 is KGHSH and CDR2 is LQKENI. V gave up 1 base and J gave up 6 bases, with 19 bases separating them. CDR3 region: CASSPQGGNPLTQPQHF. CDR3 in DNA: TGTGCCAGCTCACCACAGGGGGGGAATCCACTCACTCAGCCCCAGCATTTT.

This clone was counted a few times. The chain employs TRBV7-2 and TRBJ1-6, with D unclear. Per germline, CDR1 SGHTA and CDR2 FQGNSA. The CDR3 length is 15 residues. V shed 5 bases and J shed 7 bases, with 15 bases lying between them. The CDR3 loop is CASSAGYTGNSPLHF. In nucleotides, the CDR3 is TGTGCCAGCAGCGCCGGATACACGGGGAATTCACCCCTCCACTTT.

V is TRBV18 and J is TRBJ1-6; 9 positions match TRBD1. With 3 bases clipped from V and 8 bases from J, the junction kept 5 bases outside the gene matches. The CDR3 contains 15 residues. Germline CDR1 and CDR2: KGHSH and LQKENI. CDR3: CASSPRQGDDSPLHF. DNA for the CDR3: TGTGCCAGCTCACCGAGACAGGGGGATGATTCACCCCTCCACTTT. The entire variable domain, with the rest obtained from reference TRBV18 and TRBJ1-6, is as follows: NAGVMQNPRHLVRRRGQEARLRCSPMKGHSHVYWYRQLPEEGLKFMVYLQKENIIDESGMPKERFSAEFPKEGPSILRIQQVVRGDSAAYFCASSPRQGDDSPLHFGNGTRLTVT.

On this clone: Different DNA sequences within this sample yield the same CDR3. This sequence joins TRBV5-1 and TRBJ2-7; D gene unclear. The CDR3 is made up of 15 amino acids. Trimming left V 0 bases short and J 0 bases short, with 10 bases between. Germline loops: CDR1 SGHRS, CDR2 YFSETQ. CDR3 sequence: CASSLGGSSSYEQYF. DNA of the CDR3: TGCGCCAGCAGCTTGGGGGGTTCAAGCTCCTACGAGCAGTACTTC.

This clone has a handful of counts. The chain combines TRBV6-5 with TRBJ1-1, with TRBD1 as a possible D gene (6 bases). Deletions cut 6 bases from V and 5 bases from J, with 19 bases between. This CDR3 comprises 15 residues. The germline V gene encodes CDR1 MNHEY and CDR2 SVGAGI. CDR3 in DNA: TGTGCCAGCAGCCTTATTCGGACAGTCTTGACTGAAGCTTTCTTT. It specifies CASSLIRTVLTEAFF.

This clone occurred many times. J is TRBJ1-2 and V is TRBV5-3; D is ambiguous. TRBV5-3 is classed as an ORF, of uncertain function. The CDR3 consists of 12 residues. Trimming stripped 8 bases from V and 8 bases from J, with 16 bases between. The CDR3 DNA reads TGTGCCAGCAGCCAAGATTCAGAAGGCTACACCTTC. Encoded protein: CASSQDSEGYTF.

This sequence joins TRBV7-2 and TRBJ1-3; D call uncertain. V gave up 5 bases and J gave up 4 bases, with 15 bases separating them. The CDR3 sequence is 15 residues long. Per the germline V gene, CDR1 is SGHTA and CDR2 is FQGNSA. The CDR3 protein is CASSLLGEGGNTIYF. Here the CDR3 DNA reads TGTGCCAGCAGCCTTCTCGGGGAAGGGGGAAACACCATATATTTT. Looking up the rest from reference TRBV7-2 and TRBJ1-3 gives the full variable domain: GAGVSQSPSNKVTEKGKDVELRCDPISGHTALYWYRQSLGQGLEFLIYFQGNSAPDKSGLPSDRFSAERTGGSVSTLTIQRTQQEDSAVYLCASSLLGEGGNTIYFGEGSWLTVV.

V and J are TRBV6-5 and TRBJ1-4; TRBD1 aligns across 8 bases. Trimming at V came to 7 bases and at J to 12 bases, leaving 4 bases not matched to a gene. The CDR3 runs 11 residues. Germline V gene lookup returns CDR1 MNHEY and CDR2 SVGAGI. For the CDR3, the DNA is TGTGCCAGCAAAGGACAGGGTCAACTGTTTTTT. Protein sequence: CASKGQGQLFF.

The chain recombines TRBV25-1 with TRBJ1-2; possibly TRBD1 for D (5 bases). The CDR3 length is 13 residues. In germline, CDR1 is MGHDK, CDR2 SYGVNS. The germline V and J ends were trimmed by 4 bases and 8 bases, with 14 bases remaining between them. The CDR3 DNA is TGTGCCAGCAGTGCCCAGGGATATGGAGGCTACACCTTC. It encodes CASSAQGYGGYTF.

CDR3 sequence reads: CASSQGQGPELFF. The CDR3 nucleotides read TGCGCCAGCAGTCAAGGACAGGGACCCGAACTGTTTTTT. V and J are TRBV10-1 and TRBJ1-4; 8 nucleotides agree with TRBD1. Germline V gene sequence: CDR1 WNHNN, CDR2 SYGVQD (reference sequence). V dropped 5 bases and J dropped 12; count of bases not matched to a gene: 8. This CDR3 has 13 residues.

This chain links TRBV27 with TRBJ2-2; D may be TRBD2 (6 bases). Trimming took off 4 bases at V and 2 bases at J, with 11 bases between the two ends. Germline V lookup: CDR1 MNHEY, CDR2 SMNVEV (reference sequence). CDR3 length equals 15 residues. CDR3 bases: TGTGCCAGCAGTTCGGAGGGCGCAAACACCGGGGAGCTGTTTTTT. Its protein is CASSSEGANTGELFF.